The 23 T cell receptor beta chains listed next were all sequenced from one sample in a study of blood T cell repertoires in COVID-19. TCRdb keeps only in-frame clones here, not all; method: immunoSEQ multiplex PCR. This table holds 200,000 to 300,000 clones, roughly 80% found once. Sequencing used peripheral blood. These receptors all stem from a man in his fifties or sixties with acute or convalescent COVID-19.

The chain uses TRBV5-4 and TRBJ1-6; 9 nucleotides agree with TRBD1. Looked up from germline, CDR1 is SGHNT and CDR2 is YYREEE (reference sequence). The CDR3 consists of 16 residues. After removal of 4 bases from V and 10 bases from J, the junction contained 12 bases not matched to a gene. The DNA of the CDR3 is TGTGCCAGCAGCACGGCTTCACAGGGGGCAGGGTCACCCCTCCACTTT. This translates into CASSTASQGAGSPLHF.

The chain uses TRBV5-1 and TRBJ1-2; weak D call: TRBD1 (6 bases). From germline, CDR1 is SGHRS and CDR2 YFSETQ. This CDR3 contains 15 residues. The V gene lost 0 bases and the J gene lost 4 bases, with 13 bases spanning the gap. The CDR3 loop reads CASSLDRVESYGYTF. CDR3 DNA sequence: TGCGCCAGCAGCTTGGACAGGGTTGAGAGCTATGGCTACACCTTC. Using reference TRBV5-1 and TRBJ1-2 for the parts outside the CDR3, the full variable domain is KAGVTQTPRYLIKTRGQQVTLSCSPISGHRSVSWYQQTPGQGLQFLFEYFSETQRNKGNFPGRFSGRQFSNSRSEMNVSTLELGDSALYLCASSLDRVESYGYTFGSGTRLTVV.

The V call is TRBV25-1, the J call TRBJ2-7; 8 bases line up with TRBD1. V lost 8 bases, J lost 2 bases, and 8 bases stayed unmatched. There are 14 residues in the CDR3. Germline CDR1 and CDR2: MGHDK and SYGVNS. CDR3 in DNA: TGTGCCAGCCGACCGGACAGGGACCCCTACGAGCAGTACTTC. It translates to CASRPDRDPYEQYF.

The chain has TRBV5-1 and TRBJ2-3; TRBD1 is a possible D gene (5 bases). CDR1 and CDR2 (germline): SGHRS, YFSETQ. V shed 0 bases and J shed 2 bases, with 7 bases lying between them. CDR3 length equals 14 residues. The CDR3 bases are TGCGCCAGCAGCTTGGGGGGCCACACAGATACGCAGTATTTT. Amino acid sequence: CASSLGGHTDTQYF.

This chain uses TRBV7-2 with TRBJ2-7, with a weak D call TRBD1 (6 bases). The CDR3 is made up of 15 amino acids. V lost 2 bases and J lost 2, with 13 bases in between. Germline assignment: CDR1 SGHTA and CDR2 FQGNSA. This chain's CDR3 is CASSLTLGGAYEQYF. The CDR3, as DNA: TGTGCCAGCAGCTTAACTCTAGGGGGAGCCTACGAGCAGTACTTC.

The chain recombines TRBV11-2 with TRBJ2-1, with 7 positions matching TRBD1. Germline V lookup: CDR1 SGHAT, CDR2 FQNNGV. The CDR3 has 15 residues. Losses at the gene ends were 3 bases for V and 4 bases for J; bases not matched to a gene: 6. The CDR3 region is CASSFSWDRYNEQFF. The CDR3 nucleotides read TGTGCCAGCAGCTTCTCTTGGGACAGATACAATGAGCAGTTCTTC.

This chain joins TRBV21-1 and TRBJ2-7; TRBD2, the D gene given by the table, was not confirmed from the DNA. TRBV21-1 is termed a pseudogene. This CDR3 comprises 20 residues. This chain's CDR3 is CASSPFIAQRVYLGYYEQYF. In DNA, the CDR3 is TGTGCCAGCAGCCCTTTTATAGCCCAGCGAGTTTATTTGGGTTACTACGAGCAGTACTTC.

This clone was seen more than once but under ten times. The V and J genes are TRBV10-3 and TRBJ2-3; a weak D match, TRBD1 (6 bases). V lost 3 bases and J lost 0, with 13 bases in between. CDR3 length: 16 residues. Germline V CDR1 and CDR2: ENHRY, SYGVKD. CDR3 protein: CAISEAQGSSTDTQYF. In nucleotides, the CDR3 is TGTGCCATCAGTGAAGCACAGGGCTCTAGCACAGATACGCAGTATTTT.

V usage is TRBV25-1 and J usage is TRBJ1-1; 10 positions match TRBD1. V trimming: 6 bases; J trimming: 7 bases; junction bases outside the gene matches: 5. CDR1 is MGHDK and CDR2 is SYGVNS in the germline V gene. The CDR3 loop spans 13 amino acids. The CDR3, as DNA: TGTGCCAGCAGGGTCCGGGACAGGGGTGAAGCTTTCTTT. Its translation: CASRVRDRGEAFF.

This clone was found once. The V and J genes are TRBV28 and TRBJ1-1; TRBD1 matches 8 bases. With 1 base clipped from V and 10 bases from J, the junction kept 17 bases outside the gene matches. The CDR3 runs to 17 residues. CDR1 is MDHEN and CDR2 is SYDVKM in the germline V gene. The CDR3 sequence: CASSLLGGGQATVAAFF. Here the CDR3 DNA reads TGTGCCAGCAGTTTATTAGGAGGGGGACAGGCCACCGTTGCAGCTTTCTTT.

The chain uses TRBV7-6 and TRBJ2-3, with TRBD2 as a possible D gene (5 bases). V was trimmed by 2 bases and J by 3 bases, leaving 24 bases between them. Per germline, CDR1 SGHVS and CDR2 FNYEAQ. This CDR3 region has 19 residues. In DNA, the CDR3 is TGTGCCAGCAGCTTACGACCAGCGGACGGGCGGAAGGGAACAGATACGCAGTATTTT. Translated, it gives CASSLRPADGRKGTDTQYF.

In DNA form, the CDR3 reads TGTGCCAGCAGTCTGGGGACAGACCCCTCCCTTCGTGCGCAGTACTTC. This translates into CASSLGTDPSLRAQYF. The rearrangement uses TRBV27 and TRBJ2-7, with 7 positions matching TRBD1. Trimming at V came to 5 bases and at J to 9 bases, leaving 19 bases not matched to a gene. CDR3 length: 16 amino acids. Germline CDR1 and CDR2: MNHEY and SMNVEV (reference sequence).

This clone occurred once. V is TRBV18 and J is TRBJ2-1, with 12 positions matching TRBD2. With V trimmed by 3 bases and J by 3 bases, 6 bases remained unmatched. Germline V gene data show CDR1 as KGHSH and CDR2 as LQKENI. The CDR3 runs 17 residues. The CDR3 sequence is CASSPLAGGPDYNEQFF. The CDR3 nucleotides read TGTGCCAGCTCACCTCTAGCGGGAGGGCCCGACTACAATGAGCAGTTCTTC.

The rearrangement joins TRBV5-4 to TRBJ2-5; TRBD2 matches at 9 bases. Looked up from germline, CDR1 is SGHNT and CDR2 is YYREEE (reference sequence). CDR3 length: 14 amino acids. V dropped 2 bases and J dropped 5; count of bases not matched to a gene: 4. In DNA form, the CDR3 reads TGTGCCAGCAGCTTCATAGCGGGAGAGGAGACCCAGTACTTC. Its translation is CASSFIAGEETQYF.

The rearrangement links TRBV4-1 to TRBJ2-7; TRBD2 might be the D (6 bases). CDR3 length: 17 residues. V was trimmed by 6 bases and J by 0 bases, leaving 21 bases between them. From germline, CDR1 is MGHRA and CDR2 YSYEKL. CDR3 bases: TGCGCCAGCAGTCTAATCCGCGCGGGGTTCAGCTCCTACGAGCAGTACTTC. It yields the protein CASSLIRAGFSSYEQYF.

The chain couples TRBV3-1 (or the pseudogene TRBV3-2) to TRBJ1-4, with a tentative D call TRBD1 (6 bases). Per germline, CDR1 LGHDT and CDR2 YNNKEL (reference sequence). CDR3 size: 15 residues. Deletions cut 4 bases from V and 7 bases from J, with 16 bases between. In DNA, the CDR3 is TGTGCCAGCAGCCCAGGACCGGGGGGCGGTGAAAAACTGTTTTTT. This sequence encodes CASSPGPGGGEKLFF.

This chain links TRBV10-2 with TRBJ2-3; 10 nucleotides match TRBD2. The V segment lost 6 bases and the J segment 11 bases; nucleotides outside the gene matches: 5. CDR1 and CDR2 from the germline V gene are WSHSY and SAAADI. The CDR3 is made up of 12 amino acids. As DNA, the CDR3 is TGCGCCAGCAGCCAGAGCGGGAGGGGGCAGTATTTT. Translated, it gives CASSQSGRGQYF.

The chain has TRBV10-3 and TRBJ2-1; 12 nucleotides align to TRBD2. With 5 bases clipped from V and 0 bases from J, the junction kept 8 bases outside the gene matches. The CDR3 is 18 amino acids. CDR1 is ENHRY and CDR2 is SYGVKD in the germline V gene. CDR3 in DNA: TGTGCCATCAGTCCCCTAGCGGGGGGGCCCAGCTCCTACAATGAGCAGTTCTTC. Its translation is CAISPLAGGPSSYNEQFF.

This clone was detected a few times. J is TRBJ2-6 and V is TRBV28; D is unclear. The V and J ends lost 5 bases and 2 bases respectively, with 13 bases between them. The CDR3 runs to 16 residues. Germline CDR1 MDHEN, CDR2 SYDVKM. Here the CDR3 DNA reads TGTGCCAGCAGTATCTCCAGGAATCCTGGGGCCAACGTCCTGACTTTC. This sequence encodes CASSISRNPGANVLTF.

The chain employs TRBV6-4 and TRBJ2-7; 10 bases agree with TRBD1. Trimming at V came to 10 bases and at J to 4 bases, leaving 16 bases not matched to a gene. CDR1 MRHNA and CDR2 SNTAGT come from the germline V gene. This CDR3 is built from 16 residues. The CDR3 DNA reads TGTGCCACCCTTACCTTCCGGGACAGGGGATTTTACGAGCAGTACTTC. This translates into CATLTFRDRGFYEQYF.

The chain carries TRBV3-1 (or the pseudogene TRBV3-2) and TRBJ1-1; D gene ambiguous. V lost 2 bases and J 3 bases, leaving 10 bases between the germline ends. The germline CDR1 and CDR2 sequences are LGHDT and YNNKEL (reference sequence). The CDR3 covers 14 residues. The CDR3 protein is CASSQWGEYTEAFF. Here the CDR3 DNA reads TGTGCCAGCAGCCAATGGGGAGAGTACACTGAAGCTTTCTTT.

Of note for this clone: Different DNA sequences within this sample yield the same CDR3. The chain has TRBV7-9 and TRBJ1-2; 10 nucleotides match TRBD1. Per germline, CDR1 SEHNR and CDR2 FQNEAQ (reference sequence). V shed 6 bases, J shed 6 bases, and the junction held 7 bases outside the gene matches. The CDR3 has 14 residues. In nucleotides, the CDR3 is TGTGCCAGCAGTCGTTTAGGGACAGGGGATGGCTACACCTTC. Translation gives CASSRLGTGDGYTF.

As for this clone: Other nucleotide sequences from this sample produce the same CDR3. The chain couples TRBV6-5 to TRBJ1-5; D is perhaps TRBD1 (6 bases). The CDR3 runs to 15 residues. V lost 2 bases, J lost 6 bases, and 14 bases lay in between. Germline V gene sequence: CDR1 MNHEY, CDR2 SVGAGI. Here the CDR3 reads CASSYGGARGQPQHF. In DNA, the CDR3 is TGTGCCAGCAGTTACGGGGGGGCGCGGGGTCAGCCCCAGCATTTT.